Listed below are T cell receptor beta chains from one sample, sequenced in a study of T cells after yellow fever vaccination. MiXCR, applied by TCRdb to the 5' RACE reads, yields one record per CDR3 protein. The sample has a few hundred thousand distinct CDR3 sequences, around 3.6% seen once. Sequencing used PBMCs, obtained on the day of the yellow fever booster vaccination. The receptors stem from a man aged 18-30 years who received the YFV17D yellow fever vaccine. CDR3s leave out the opening cysteine and the closing phenylalanine or tryptophan. Fields, in order: D gene, J gene, CDR3 length, V gene, CDR3 protein. D genes are given only for firm matches.

d_call: TRBD2; j_call: TRBJ2-1; cdr3_length: 14; v_call: TRBV6-1; cdr3_aa: ASRRSGGRAYNEQF
d_call: -; j_call: TRBJ2-3; cdr3_length: 15; v_call: TRBV5-1; cdr3_aa: ASSLAVLGARGDTQY
d_call: -; j_call: TRBJ1-1; cdr3_length: 13; v_call: TRBV7-2; cdr3_aa: ASSLVTGLNTEAF
d_call: TRBD2; j_call: TRBJ2-1; cdr3_length: 13; v_call: TRBV3-1; cdr3_aa: ASSVTSGGYNEQF
d_call: -; j_call: TRBJ2-3; cdr3_length: 10; v_call: TRBV24-1; cdr3_aa: ATSASLGTQY
d_call: TRBD1; j_call: TRBJ2-5; cdr3_length: 11; v_call: TRBV7-8; cdr3_aa: ASTGQRQETQY
d_call: -; j_call: TRBJ1-2; cdr3_length: 13; v_call: TRBV21-1; cdr3_aa: ASSKVEGARSGYT
d_call: -; j_call: TRBJ2-7; cdr3_length: 14; v_call: TRBV5-1; cdr3_aa: ASSRDWGTENYEQY
d_call: -; j_call: TRBJ1-2; cdr3_length: 9; v_call: TRBV9; cdr3_aa: ASSVGSGYT
d_call: -; j_call: TRBJ2-2; cdr3_length: 12; v_call: TRBV4-2; cdr3_aa: ASSQEAATGELF
d_call: -; j_call: TRBJ1-4; cdr3_length: 13; v_call: TRBV5-6; cdr3_aa: ASNQREKTNEKLF
d_call: TRBD1; j_call: TRBJ1-4; cdr3_length: 13; v_call: TRBV27; cdr3_aa: ASSRRRGISEKLF
d_call: -; j_call: TRBJ2-5; cdr3_length: 13; v_call: TRBV4-2; cdr3_aa: ASSQDSLRVETQY
d_call: TRBD2; j_call: TRBJ2-3; cdr3_length: 14; v_call: TRBV12-3/TRBV12-4; cdr3_aa: ASSFAAGVGTDTQY
d_call: -; j_call: TRBJ1-1; cdr3_length: 11; v_call: TRBV6-6; cdr3_aa: ASSYPGGVEAF
d_call: -; j_call: TRBJ2-1; cdr3_length: 14; v_call: TRBV5-4; cdr3_aa: ASSLAGPSSYNEQF
d_call: -; j_call: TRBJ2-5; cdr3_length: 12; v_call: TRBV10-3; cdr3_aa: AISASLGPETQY
d_call: -; j_call: TRBJ2-3; cdr3_length: 12; v_call: TRBV3-1; cdr3_aa: ASSQPQTTDTQY
d_call: TRBD2; j_call: TRBJ2-1; cdr3_length: 12; v_call: TRBV6-6; cdr3_aa: ASRPTLTSGGQF
d_call: -; j_call: TRBJ2-1; cdr3_length: 11; v_call: TRBV6-6; cdr3_aa: ASSATTYNEQF
d_call: -; j_call: TRBJ1-4; cdr3_length: 12; v_call: TRBV7-2; cdr3_aa: ASSFRQGSEKLF
d_call: -; j_call: TRBJ2-3; cdr3_length: 14; v_call: TRBV7-6; cdr3_aa: ASSLAGRGSTDTQY
d_call: -; j_call: TRBJ2-5; cdr3_length: 9; v_call: TRBV27; cdr3_aa: ASGVLETQY
d_call: TRBD1; j_call: TRBJ1-5; cdr3_length: 11; v_call: TRBV2; cdr3_aa: ASEGTENQPQH
d_call: -; j_call: TRBJ1-5; cdr3_length: 11; v_call: TRBV24-1; cdr3_aa: ATSDQSNQPQH
d_call: -; j_call: TRBJ2-3; cdr3_length: 10; v_call: TRBV7-8; cdr3_aa: ASSLAQDTQY
d_call: -; j_call: TRBJ2-7; cdr3_length: 9; v_call: TRBV30; cdr3_aa: AWSVGYEQY
d_call: TRBD1; j_call: TRBJ2-5; cdr3_length: 11; v_call: TRBV5-1; cdr3_aa: ASSRGLQETQY
d_call: -; j_call: TRBJ1-5; cdr3_length: 13; v_call: TRBV7-2; cdr3_aa: ASSLAILANQPRH
d_call: -; j_call: TRBJ2-5; cdr3_length: 13; v_call: TRBV7-8; cdr3_aa: ASSWGAGRQETQY
d_call: TRBD1; j_call: TRBJ1-5; cdr3_length: 13; v_call: TRBV15; cdr3_aa: ATGTGAPGNQPQH
d_call: -; j_call: TRBJ2-3; cdr3_length: 12; v_call: TRBV7-3; cdr3_aa: ASSLMQTTDTQY
d_call: TRBD1; j_call: TRBJ2-7; cdr3_length: 13; v_call: TRBV5-1; cdr3_aa: ASSDRDRGGYEQY
d_call: TRBD1; j_call: TRBJ1-1; cdr3_length: 11; v_call: TRBV29-1; cdr3_aa: SVGGGGDTEAF
d_call: -; j_call: TRBJ2-1; cdr3_length: 13; v_call: TRBV11-2; cdr3_aa: ASSLSYEEGNEQF
d_call: -; j_call: TRBJ2-3; cdr3_length: 11; v_call: TRBV7-9; cdr3_aa: ASNEGQGRPQY
d_call: -; j_call: TRBJ1-5; cdr3_length: 15; v_call: TRBV24-1; cdr3_aa: ATSDLLSRGGNQPQH
d_call: TRBD1; j_call: TRBJ2-4; cdr3_length: 13; v_call: TRBV4-3; cdr3_aa: ASSQGQGPHRGQY
d_call: TRBD2; j_call: TRBJ2-7; cdr3_length: 15; v_call: TRBV4-2; cdr3_aa: ASSPRALAGTSYEQY
d_call: TRBD1; j_call: TRBJ1-2; cdr3_length: 12; v_call: TRBV20-1; cdr3_aa: SASPGQANYGYT